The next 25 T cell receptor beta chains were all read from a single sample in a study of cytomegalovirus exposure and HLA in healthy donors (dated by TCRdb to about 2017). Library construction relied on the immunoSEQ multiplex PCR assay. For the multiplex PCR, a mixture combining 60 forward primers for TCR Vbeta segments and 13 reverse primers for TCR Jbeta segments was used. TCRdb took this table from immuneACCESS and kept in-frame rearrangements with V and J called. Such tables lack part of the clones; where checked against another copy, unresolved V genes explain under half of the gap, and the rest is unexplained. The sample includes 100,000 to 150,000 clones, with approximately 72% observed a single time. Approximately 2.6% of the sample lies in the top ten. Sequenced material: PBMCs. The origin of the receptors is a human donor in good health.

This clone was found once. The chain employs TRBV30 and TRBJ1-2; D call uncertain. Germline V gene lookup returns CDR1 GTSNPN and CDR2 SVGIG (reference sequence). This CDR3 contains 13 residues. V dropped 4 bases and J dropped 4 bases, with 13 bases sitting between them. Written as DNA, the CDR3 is TGTGCCTGGACTAGATGGAGAATCTATGGCTACACCTTC. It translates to CAWTRWRIYGYTF. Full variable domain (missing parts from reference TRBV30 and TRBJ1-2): SQTIHQWPATLVQPVGSPLSLECTVEGTSNPNLYWYRQAAGRGLQLLFYSVGIGQISSEVPQNLSASRPQDRQFILSSKKLLLSDSGFYLCAWTRWRIYGYTFGSGTRLTVV.

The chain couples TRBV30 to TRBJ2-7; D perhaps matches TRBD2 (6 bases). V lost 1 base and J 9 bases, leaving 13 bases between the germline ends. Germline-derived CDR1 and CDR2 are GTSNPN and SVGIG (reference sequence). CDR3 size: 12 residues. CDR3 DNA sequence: TGTGCCTGGAGTGGGGGAGGATCGGGGCAGTACTTC. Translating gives CAWSGGGSGQYF.

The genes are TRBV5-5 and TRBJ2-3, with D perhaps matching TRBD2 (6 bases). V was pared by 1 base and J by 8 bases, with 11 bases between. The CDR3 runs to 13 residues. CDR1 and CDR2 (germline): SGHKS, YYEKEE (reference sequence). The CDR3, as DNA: TGTGCCAGCAGCTTGTTTGCGGGGTTTACGCAGTATTTT. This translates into CASSLFAGFTQYF.

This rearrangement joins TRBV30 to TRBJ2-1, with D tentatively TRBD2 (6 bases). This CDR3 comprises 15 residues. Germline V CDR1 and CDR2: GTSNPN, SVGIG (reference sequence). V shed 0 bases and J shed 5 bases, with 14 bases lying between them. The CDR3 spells CAWSVGGSVNNEQFF. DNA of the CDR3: TGTGCCTGGAGTGTGGGGGGTTCTGTTAACAATGAGCAGTTCTTC.

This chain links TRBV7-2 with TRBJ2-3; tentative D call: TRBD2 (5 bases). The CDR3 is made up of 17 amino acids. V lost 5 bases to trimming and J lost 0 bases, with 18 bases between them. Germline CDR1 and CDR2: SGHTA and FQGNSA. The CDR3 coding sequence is TGTGCCAGCAGCCCTCGCCTGAAGCGGTCTAGCACAGATACGCAGTATTTT. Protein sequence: CASSPRLKRSSTDTQYF.

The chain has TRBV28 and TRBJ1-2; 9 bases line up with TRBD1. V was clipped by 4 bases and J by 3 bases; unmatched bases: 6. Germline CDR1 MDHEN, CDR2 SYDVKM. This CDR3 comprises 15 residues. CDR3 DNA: TGTGCCAGCAGTTCGTCCGGGACAGGGCACTATGGCTACACCTTC. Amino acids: CASSSSGTGHYGYTF.

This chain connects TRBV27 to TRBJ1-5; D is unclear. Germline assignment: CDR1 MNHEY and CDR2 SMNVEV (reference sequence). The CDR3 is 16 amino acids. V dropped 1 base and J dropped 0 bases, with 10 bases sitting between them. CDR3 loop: CASSLLSGDSNQPQHF. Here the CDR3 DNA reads TGTGCCAGCAGTTTATTATCCGGGGATAGCAATCAGCCCCAGCATTTT.

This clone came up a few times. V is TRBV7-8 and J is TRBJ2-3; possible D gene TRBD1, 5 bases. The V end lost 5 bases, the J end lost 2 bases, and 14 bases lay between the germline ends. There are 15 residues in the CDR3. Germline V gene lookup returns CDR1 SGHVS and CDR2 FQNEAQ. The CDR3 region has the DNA TGTGCCAGCAGCGAGTCTCAGGGTCCCACAGATACGCAGTATTTT. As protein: CASSESQGPTDTQYF.

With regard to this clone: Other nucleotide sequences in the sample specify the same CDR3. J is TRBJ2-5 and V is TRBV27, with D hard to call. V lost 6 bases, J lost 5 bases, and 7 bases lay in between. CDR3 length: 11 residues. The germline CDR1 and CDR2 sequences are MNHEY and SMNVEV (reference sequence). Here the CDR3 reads CASRRSETQYF. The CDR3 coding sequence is TGTGCCAGCAGAAGGAGTGAGACCCAGTACTTC.

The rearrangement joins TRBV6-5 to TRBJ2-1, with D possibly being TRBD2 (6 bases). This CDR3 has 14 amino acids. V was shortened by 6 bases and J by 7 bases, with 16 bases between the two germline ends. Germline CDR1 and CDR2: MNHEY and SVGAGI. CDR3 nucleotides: TGTGCCAGCAGGGCGGCCGGGGGTAGGAATGAGCAGTTCTTC. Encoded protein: CASRAAGGRNEQFF.

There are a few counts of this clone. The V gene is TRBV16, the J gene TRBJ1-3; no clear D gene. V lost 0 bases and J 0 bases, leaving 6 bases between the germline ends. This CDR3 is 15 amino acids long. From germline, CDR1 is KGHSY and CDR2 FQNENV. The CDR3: CASSQSRVSGNTIYF. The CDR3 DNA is TGTGCCAGCAGCCAATCGCGGGTCTCTGGAAACACCATATATTTT.

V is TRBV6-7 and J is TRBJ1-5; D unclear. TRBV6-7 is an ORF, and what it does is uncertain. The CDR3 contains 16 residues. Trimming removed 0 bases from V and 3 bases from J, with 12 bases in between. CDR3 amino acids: CASSYSSCTDNQPQHF. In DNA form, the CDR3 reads TGTGCCAGCAGTTACTCGAGTTGTACAGACAATCAGCCCCAGCATTTT.

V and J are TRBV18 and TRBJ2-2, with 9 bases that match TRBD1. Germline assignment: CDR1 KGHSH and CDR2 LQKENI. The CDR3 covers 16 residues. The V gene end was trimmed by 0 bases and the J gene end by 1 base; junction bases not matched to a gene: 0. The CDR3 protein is CASSPPGQGNTGELFF. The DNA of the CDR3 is TGTGCCAGCTCACCACCGGGACAGGGGAACACCGGGGAGCTGTTTTTT.

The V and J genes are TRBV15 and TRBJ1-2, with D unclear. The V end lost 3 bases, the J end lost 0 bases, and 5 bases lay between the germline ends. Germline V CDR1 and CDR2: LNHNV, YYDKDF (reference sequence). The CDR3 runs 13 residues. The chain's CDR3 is CATSRSANYGYTF. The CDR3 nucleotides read TGTGCCACCAGCAGGTCCGCTAACTATGGCTACACCTTC.

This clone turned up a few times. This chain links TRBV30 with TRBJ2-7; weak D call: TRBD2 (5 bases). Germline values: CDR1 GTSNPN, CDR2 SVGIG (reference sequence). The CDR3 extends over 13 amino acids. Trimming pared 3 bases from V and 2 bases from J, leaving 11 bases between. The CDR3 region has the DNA TGTGCCTGGAGCCGACTAACCACCTACGAGCAGTACTTC. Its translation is CAWSRLTTYEQYF.

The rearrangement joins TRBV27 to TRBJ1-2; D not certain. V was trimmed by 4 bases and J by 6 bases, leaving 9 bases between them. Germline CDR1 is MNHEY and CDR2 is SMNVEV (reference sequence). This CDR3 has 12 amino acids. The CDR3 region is CASSSSGNGYTF. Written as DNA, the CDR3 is TGTGCCAGCAGTTCGTCGGGGAATGGCTACACCTTC.

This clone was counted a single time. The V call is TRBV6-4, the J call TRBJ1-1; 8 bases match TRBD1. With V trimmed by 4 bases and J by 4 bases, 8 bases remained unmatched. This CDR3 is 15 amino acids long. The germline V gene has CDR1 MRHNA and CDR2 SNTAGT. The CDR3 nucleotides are TGTGCCAGCAGTGTTAAGCCAGGGGGCCCCACTGAAGCTTTCTTT. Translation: CASSVKPGGPTEAFF.

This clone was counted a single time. The CDR3 here is CATSRLSLAGGVGYTF. The DNA of the CDR3 is TGTGCCACCAGCCGCCTAAGCCTTGCGGGCGGGGTTGGCTACACCTTC. V gene TRBV15 combines with J gene TRBJ1-2; unclear D gene. CDR3 size: 16 residues. V gave up 5 bases and J gave up 7 bases, with 23 bases separating them. The germline V gene encodes CDR1 LNHNV and CDR2 YYDKDF (reference sequence).

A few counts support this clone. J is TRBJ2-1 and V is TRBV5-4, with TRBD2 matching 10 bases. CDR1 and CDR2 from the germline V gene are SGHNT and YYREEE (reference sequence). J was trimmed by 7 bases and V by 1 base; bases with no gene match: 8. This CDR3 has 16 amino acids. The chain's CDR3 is CASSLPAAGGPNEQFF. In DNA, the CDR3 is TGTGCCAGCAGCTTGCCTGCAGCGGGGGGGCCAAATGAGCAGTTCTTC. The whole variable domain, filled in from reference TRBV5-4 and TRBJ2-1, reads ETGVTQSPTHLIKTRGQQVTLRCSSQSGHNTVSWYQQALGQGPQFIFQYYREEENGRGNFPPRFSGLQFPNYSSELNVNALELDDSALYLCASSLPAAGGPNEQFFGPGTRLTVL.

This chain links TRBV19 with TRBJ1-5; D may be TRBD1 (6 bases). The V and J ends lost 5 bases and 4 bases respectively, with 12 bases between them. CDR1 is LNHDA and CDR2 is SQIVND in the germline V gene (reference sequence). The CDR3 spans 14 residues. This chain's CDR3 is CASSQAGENQPQHF. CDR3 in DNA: TGTGCCAGTAGTCAGGCAGGGGAGAATCAGCCCCAGCATTTT. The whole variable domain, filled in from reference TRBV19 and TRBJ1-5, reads DGGITQSPKYLFRKEGQNVTLSCEQNLNHDAMYWYRQDPGQGLRLIYYSQIVNDFQKGDIAEGYSVSREKKESFPLTVTSAQKNPTAFYLCASSQAGENQPQHFGDGTRLSIL.

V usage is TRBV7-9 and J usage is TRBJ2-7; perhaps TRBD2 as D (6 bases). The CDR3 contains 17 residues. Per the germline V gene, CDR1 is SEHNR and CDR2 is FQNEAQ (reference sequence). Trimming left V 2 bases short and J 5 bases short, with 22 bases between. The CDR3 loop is CASSLREERLQFHEQYF. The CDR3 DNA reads TGTGCCAGCAGCTTAAGGGAGGAACGGCTCCAGTTCCACGAGCAGTACTTC.

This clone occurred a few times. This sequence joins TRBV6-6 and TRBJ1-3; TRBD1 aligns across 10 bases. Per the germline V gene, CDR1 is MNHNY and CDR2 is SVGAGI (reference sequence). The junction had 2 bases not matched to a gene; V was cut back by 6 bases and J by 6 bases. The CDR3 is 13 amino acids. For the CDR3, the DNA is TGTGCCAGCAGGGGACAGGGGACAAACACCATATATTTT. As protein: CASRGQGTNTIYF.

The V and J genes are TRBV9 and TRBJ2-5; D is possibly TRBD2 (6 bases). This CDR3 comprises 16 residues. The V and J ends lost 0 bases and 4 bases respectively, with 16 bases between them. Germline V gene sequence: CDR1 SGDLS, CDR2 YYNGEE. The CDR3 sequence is CASSVEAVVGGETQYF. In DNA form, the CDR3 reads TGTGCCAGCAGCGTAGAAGCGGTTGTGGGAGGAGAGACCCAGTACTTC.

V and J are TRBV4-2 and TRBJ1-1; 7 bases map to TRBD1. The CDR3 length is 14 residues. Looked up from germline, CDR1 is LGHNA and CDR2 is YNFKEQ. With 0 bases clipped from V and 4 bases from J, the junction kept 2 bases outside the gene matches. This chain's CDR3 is CASSQDTGVTEAFF. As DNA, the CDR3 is TGTGCCAGCAGCCAAGACACAGGGGTCACTGAAGCTTTCTTT.

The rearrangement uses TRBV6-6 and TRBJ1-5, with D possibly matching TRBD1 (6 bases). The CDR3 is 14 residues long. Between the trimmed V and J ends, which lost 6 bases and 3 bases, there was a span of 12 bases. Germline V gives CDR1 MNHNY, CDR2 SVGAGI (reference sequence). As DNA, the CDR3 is TGTGCCAGCAGGCCTACAGGGATCAATCAGCCCCAGCATTTT. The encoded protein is CASRPTGINQPQHF.